The 24 T cell receptor beta chains given below trace back to one sample, sequenced in a study of monozygotic twins with inflammatory bowel disease. TCRdb reprocessed the 5' RACE reads; each CDR3 protein has one entry and no DNA is given. The repertoire table contains fewer than 400,000 distinct CDR3 sequences. Sequencing was performed on blood. These TCRs come from a human donor with ulcerative colitis or Crohn's disease, or a healthy co-twin of an affected twin (not recorded which).

CDR3 sequence reads: CASSRPGLSYNEQFF. This chain links TRBV12-3 or TRBV12-4 with TRBJ2-1; checking the TCRdb D call of TRBD2 is not possible without DNA. The CDR3 is 15 amino acids.

The V and J genes are TRBV5-1 and TRBJ1-1; TCRdb designates TRBD1, a call that cannot be tested without DNA. CDR3 length equals 15 residues. Per germline, CDR1 SGHRS and CDR2 YFSETQ. The CDR3 spells CASSFGGGGLAEAFF.

The chain joins TRBV5-1 to TRBJ2-1; the TRBD2 assignment by TCRdb is unverifiable without DNA. The CDR3 runs 19 residues. Germline values: CDR1 SGHRS, CDR2 YFSETQ. The CDR3 here is CASSLAAGASRAGYNEQFF.

The chain couples TRBV7-2 to TRBJ2-3; the TCRdb call, TRBD2, lacks DNA for checking. CDR3 length equals 14 residues. Germline CDR1 and CDR2: SGHTA and FQGNSA. This CDR3 reads CASSLSGGTDTQYF.

The rearrangement uses TRBV6-1 and TRBJ2-4; TCRdb designates TRBD1, a call that cannot be tested without DNA. The CDR3 length is 15 residues. Germline values: CDR1 MNHNS, CDR2 SASEGT. The CDR3 protein is CASRETGTGVNIQYF.

The gene calls are TRBV5-1 and TRBJ2-5; TCRdb designates TRBD2, a call that cannot be tested without DNA. The germline CDR1 and CDR2 sequences are SGHRS and YFSETQ. This CDR3 contains 15 residues. The CDR3 sequence: CASSSLAGGQETQYF.

This sequence joins TRBV5-4 and TRBJ2-7. CDR3 length: 14 amino acids. Germline CDR1 and CDR2: SGHNT and YYREEE (reference sequence). CDR3 sequence reads: CASSLEWRTYEQYF.

The V call is TRBV7-9, the J call TRBJ1-2. CDR1 SEHNR and CDR2 FQNEAQ come from the germline V gene (reference sequence). The CDR3 length is 13 residues. The CDR3 sequence: CASSRYGAVGYTF.

The CDR3 spells CASSQLGRTVREKLFF. V gene TRBV27 combines with J gene TRBJ1-4. The CDR3 extends over 16 amino acids. Looked up from germline, CDR1 is MNHEY and CDR2 is SMNVEV (reference sequence).

This chain links TRBV28 with TRBJ2-5; checking the TCRdb D call of TRBD2 is not possible without DNA. The CDR3 contains 16 residues. The V gene's germline CDR1 is MDHEN and CDR2 SYDVKM. The CDR3 sequence is CASSLGSRSMGETQYF.

The V gene is TRBV12-3 or TRBV12-4, the J gene TRBJ2-7; there is no DNA to check the TCRdb D call of TRBD2. This CDR3 comprises 17 residues. The CDR3 is CASSQGTSGGYSTKQYF.

This chain connects TRBV24-1 to TRBJ2-2; without DNA, the TCRdb call of TRBD1 cannot be checked. Germline assignment: CDR1 KGHDR and CDR2 SFDVKD. The CDR3 is made up of 16 amino acids. The CDR3 is CATSDFRGSVTGELFF.

The chain couples TRBV5-1 to TRBJ1-2. CDR1 is SGHRS and CDR2 is YFSETQ in the germline V gene. CDR3 length: 12 amino acids. This CDR3 is CASSLGSRGYTF.

The gene calls are TRBV12-3 or TRBV12-4 and TRBJ1-4. The CDR3 loop spans 14 amino acids. CDR3 sequence reads: CASSRVRRAGKLFF.

The rearrangement links TRBV9 to TRBJ1-6; with no DNA, the TCRdb D assignment of TRBD1 cannot be verified. The CDR3 has 14 residues. CDR1 is SGDLS, CDR2 YYNGEE, per germline. CDR3 in amino acids: CASSAGHWDSPLHF.

The gene calls are TRBV7-9 and TRBJ2-1. The germline CDR1 and CDR2 sequences are SEHNR and FQNEAQ (reference sequence). The length of the CDR3 is 13 residues. The CDR3: CASSNDGYNEQFF.

The J gene is TRBJ2-3, the V gene TRBV6-5; TCRdb picks TRBD2, but there is no DNA to check that call. The CDR3 is 18 residues long. The V gene's germline CDR1 is MNHEY and CDR2 SVGAGI. CDR3 sequence: CASSYSSGGPTSTDTQYF.

The chain joins TRBV15 to TRBJ2-2. Germline V lookup: CDR1 LNHNV, CDR2 YYDKDF (reference sequence). This CDR3 contains 13 residues. The CDR3 loop reads CYWRFANTGELFF.

This chain connects TRBV10-1 to TRBJ2-4; there is no DNA to check the TCRdb D call of TRBD2. The CDR3 runs to 13 residues. Germline V CDR1 and CDR2: WNHNN, SYGVQD (reference sequence). The CDR3 reads CASSVTAGSIQYF.

The chain employs TRBV9 and TRBJ2-7; the D call from TCRdb, TRBD2, cannot be confirmed without DNA. The length of the CDR3 is 14 residues. Germline V gene data show CDR1 as SGDLS and CDR2 as YYNGEE. This CDR3 reads CASSLLSGRGEQYF.

This chain connects TRBV19 to TRBJ2-5. There are 12 residues in the CDR3. Germline V gene lookup returns CDR1 LNHDA and CDR2 SQIVND (reference sequence). CDR3 region: CASSSLAEAQYF.

CDR3 in amino acids: CASSYVGLNEQFF. V gene TRBV6-5 combines with J gene TRBJ2-1. The germline CDR1 and CDR2 sequences are MNHEY and SVGAGI. The CDR3 has 13 amino acids.

This chain uses TRBV11-2 with TRBJ2-5. Germline V gene sequence: CDR1 SGHAT, CDR2 FQNNGV. This CDR3 has 13 amino acids. The CDR3: CASSLHNRETQYF.

This chain joins TRBV3-1 and TRBJ1-3. Germline V gene lookup returns CDR1 LGHDT and CDR2 YNNKEL (reference sequence). The CDR3 loop spans 12 amino acids. The CDR3 loop reads CASSQGGNTIYF.